This T cell receptor (beta chain) was identified during a study of Graves' ophthalmopathy and Graves' hyperthyroidism. Study outcomes and limitations: Most expanded clonotypes from thyroid (those above 0.001 frequency) were also found in blood.

RNA transcripts served as template for amplifying TCR beta CDR3 sequences. First-round RT-PCR relied on HTBI primers, and a second-round multiplex PCR came next. TCRdb reprocessed the multiplex PCR reads with MiXCR, giving one entry per CDR3 protein. In the table there are approximately 410,000 distinct CDR3 sequences, 15% of which are singletons. The length of the CDR3 is 16 residues. The V gene's germline CDR1 is MGHRA and CDR2 YSYEKL. This clonotype was counted between two and nine times. Its antigen remains unknown. At one end the junction does not follow the germline gene, possibly because of a read error.

J is TRBJ1-2 and V is TRBV4-1; maybe TRBD1 (5 bases). The clonotype was recovered from a woman in her late teens or twenties with stable Graves' hyperthyroidism. The sequenced sample consisted of peripheral blood. The CDR3: CASSLGDGVIGDGHTF. DNA for the CDR3: TGCGCCAGCAGCCTAGGGGACGGGGTCATCGGTGATGGCCACACCTTC.